Listed below are T cell receptor beta chains from one sample, sequenced in a study of T-cell memory formation after mild COVID-19. TCRdb processed the 5' RACE reads anew with MiXCR; each CDR3 protein has one entry. The repertoire holds 400,000 or so distinct CDR3 sequences, with 21% as singletons. Material: PBMCs or a T cell subset sorted from them (not recorded which). The receptors stem from an adult woman who had mild COVID-19 (a few samples of this study predate the infection). Cell type and time point are not known. The CDR3 runs from the conserved cysteine through the conserved F or W. A D gene is named only where the DNA matches it firmly. Some rows have no size entry. The others give once, few or many, or a class for an expanded clone.

TRBJ1-5 | TRBD1 | TRBV7-2 | few | CASSLTGGGGHQPQHF | TGTGCCAGCAGCCTGACAGGGGGCGGGGGGCATCAGCCCCAGCATTTT
TRBJ2-7 | . | TRBV6-5 | . | CASSLRGRPYEQYF | TGTGCCAGCAGTTTACGGGGCCGCCCCTACGAGCAGTACTTC
TRBJ2-3 | TRBD2 | TRBV7-9 | . | CASSSLTGTSFTDTQYF | TGTGCCAGCAGCTCACTTACCGGGACTAGCTTCACAGATACGCAGTATTTT
TRBJ1-1 | . | TRBV7-9 | . | CASIPTGRRNTEAFF | TGTGCCAGCATCCCAACGGGACGTCGGAACACTGAAGCTTTCTTT
TRBJ1-4 | . | TRBV7-9 | . | CASSPVETLTTNENLFF | TGTGCCAGCAGCCCGGTGGAAACCTTGACGACTAATGAAAATCTGTTTTTT
TRBJ2-7 | TRBD2 | TRBV7-2 | . | CASSESGLAGGSLPYEQYF | TGTGCCAGCAGCGAATCAGGACTAGCGGGAGGGTCCCTCCCCTACGAGCAGTACTTC
TRBJ2-7 | TRBD1 | TRBV6-2/TRBV6-3 | . | CASSQPGQGVEQYF | TGTGCCAGCAGTCAACCGGGACAGGGAGTCGAGCAGTACTTC
TRBJ2-1 | TRBD2 | TRBV18 | . | CASSPTRGVANNEQFF | TGTGCCAGCTCACCGACACGGGGGGTGGCGAACAATGAGCAGTTCTTC
TRBJ1-2 | . | TRBV7-2 | . | CASSERAPYGYTF | TGTGCCAGCAGCGAACGGGCCCCCTATGGCTACACCTTC
TRBJ1-6 | TRBD1 | TRBV7-9 | . | CASSKRDRTKTPLHF | TGTGCCAGCAGCAAACGGGACAGGACCAAAACACCCCTCCACTTT
TRBJ2-1 | . | TRBV6-2/TRBV6-3 | few | CASSYSPSENPSYNEQFF | TGTGCCAGCAGTTACTCGCCTAGCGAGAATCCCTCCTACAATGAGCAGTTCTTC
TRBJ2-2 | . | TRBV4-2 | . | CASSQDRGTPGKNTGELFF | TGTGCCAGCAGCCAAGATCGGGGGACCCCGGGAAAGAACACCGGGGAGCTGTTTTTT
TRBJ1-2 | TRBD1 | TRBV27 | . | CASSSRRDRGYGYTF | TGTGCCAGCAGTTCCCGACGGGACAGGGGGTATGGCTACACCTTC
TRBJ2-2 | . | TRBV5-1 | few | CASSFNGITTGELFF | TGCGCCAGCAGCTTTAACGGGATTACAACCGGGGAGCTGTTTTTT
TRBJ1-5 | . | TRBV5-1 | few | CASSLGVEDQPQHF | TGCGCCAGCAGCTTGGGGGTAGAGGATCAGCCCCAGCATTTT
TRBJ2-1 | . | TRBV3-1 | . | CASSQATIRMDEQFF | TGTGCCAGCAGCCAAGCAACCATACGGATGGATGAGCAGTTCTTC
TRBJ2-5 | TRBD2 | TRBV27 | . | CASSSTGALAGGRETQYF | TGTGCCAGCAGTTCCACGGGCGCCCTAGCGGGAGGTCGAGAGACCCAGTACTTC
TRBJ1-2 | . | TRBV5-1 | few | CASSLDGRGRDGYTF | TGCGCCAGCAGCTTGGACGGCAGGGGACGAGATGGCTACACCTTC
TRBJ1-2 | TRBD1 | TRBV7-9 | few | CASSAPGQAYYGYTF | TGTGCCAGCAGCGCGCCGGGACAGGCCTACTATGGCTACACCTTC
TRBJ2-2 | . | TRBV9 | . | CASSQGTARGELFF | TGTGCCAGCAGTCAGGGGACGGCCAGGGGGGAGCTGTTTTTT
TRBJ2-3 | TRBD2 | TRBV3-1 | . | CASSTGTSGGVF | TGTGCCAGCAGCACGGGGACTAGCGGGGGGGTCTTT
TRBJ1-2 | . | TRBV15 | . | CATSRSRGNRVWDTF | TGTGCCACCAGCAGATCGCGGGGAAACAGGGTCTGGGACACCTTC
TRBJ1-1 | . | TRBV6-5 | few | CASSYAGEISEAFF | TGTGCCAGCAGTTACGCGGGGGAAATTTCTGAAGCTTTCTTT
TRBJ2-7 | . | TRBV29-1 | many | CSVAGHSYEQYF | TGCAGCGTTGCGGGACACTCCTACGAGCAGTACTTC
TRBJ2-1 | TRBD2 | TRBV4-2 | . | CASSQDRRGSYNEQFF | TGTGCCAGCAGCCAAGATAGGCGCGGGAGCTACAATGAGCAGTTCTTC
TRBJ2-2 | TRBD1 | TRBV12-3/TRBV12-4 | few | CASTLGTGSTGELFF | TGTGCCAGCACATTGGGGACAGGCTCAACCGGGGAGCTGTTTTTT
TRBJ1-2 | . | TRBV14 | few | CASSQGDSLLNYGYTF | TGTGCCAGCAGCCAAGGAGACAGTCTTCTAAACTATGGCTACACCTTC
TRBJ2-3 | TRBD2 | TRBV10-3 | few | CAINALAGVGDTQYF | TGTGCCATCAACGCACTAGCGGGAGTCGGAGATACGCAGTATTTT
TRBJ2-7 | TRBD1 | TRBV5-6 | . | CASSLGGWGQWYEQYF | TGTGCCAGCAGCTTGGGCGGATGGGGACAGTGGTACGAGCAGTACTTC
TRBJ2-7 | . | TRBV19 | few | CASLGREGEQYF | TGTGCCAGTCTGGGACGAGAAGGAGAGCAGTACTTC
TRBJ2-1 | TRBD1 | TRBV12-3/TRBV12-4 | many | CASSPRDRGGNEQFF | TGTGCCAGCAGTCCCCGGGACAGGGGCGGCAATGAGCAGTTCTTC
TRBJ2-7 | TRBD2 | TRBV20-1 | . | CSASLAGRLYEQYF | TGCAGTGCTTCCCTAGCGGGGCGACTCTACGAGCAGTACTTC
TRBJ2-7 | . | TRBV6-1 | . | CASTRGRYEQYF | TGTGCCAGCACCCGGGGGCGCTACGAGCAGTACTTC
TRBJ2-1 | TRBD2 | TRBV12-3/TRBV12-4 | many | CASSGAGEYNEQFF | TGTGCCAGCAGTGGAGCGGGGGAGTACAATGAGCAGTTCTTC
TRBJ2-7 | . | TRBV4-3 | few | CASSRGSASYEQYF | TGCGCCAGCAGCCGCGGCAGCGCATCCTACGAGCAGTACTTC
TRBJ2-7 | . | TRBV20-1 | few | CSARVRGSYEQYF | TGCAGTGCTAGAGTCAGGGGATCCTACGAGCAGTACTTC
TRBJ2-7 | . | TRBV29-1 | . | CGVSFGYEQYF | TGCGGCGTGTCATTTGGCTACGAGCAGTACTTC
TRBJ1-1 | . | TRBV19 | . | CASSMMEGKAFF | TGTGCCAGTAGTATGATGGAGGGGAAAGCTTTCTTT
TRBJ2-1 | TRBD2 | TRBV6-1 | . | CASSAVAGYNEQFF | TGTGCCAGCAGTGCGGTAGCGGGGTACAATGAGCAGTTCTTC
TRBJ2-3 | TRBD2 | TRBV6-6 | few | CASMLAGGHTDTQYF | TGTGCCAGCATGCTAGCGGGGGGTCACACAGATACGCAGTATTTT
TRBJ2-1 | . | TRBV9 | . | CASSVLGTPGSNEQFF | TGTGCCAGCAGCGTCCTCGGGACTCCCGGTAGTAATGAGCAGTTCTTC
TRBJ2-2 | TRBD1 | TRBV4-2 | once | CASSPSPPTGATGELFF | TGTGCCAGCAGCCCCAGTCCTCCGACAGGGGCCACCGGGGAGCTGTTTTTT
TRBJ2-7 | . | TRBV20-1 | . | CSARSTSGSSYEQYF | TGCAGTGCTAGAAGTACAAGTGGCAGCAGCTACGAGCAGTACTTC
TRBJ2-1 | TRBD2 | TRBV5-1 | few | CASSFKPTAGRSYNEQFF | TGCGCCAGCAGTTTCAAGCCCACAGCGGGGAGATCCTACAATGAGCAGTTCTTC
TRBJ2-1 | TRBD2 | TRBV7-9 | . | CSSSERLAGGVFF | TGTTCCAGCAGCGAAAGACTAGCGGGGGGCGTCTTCTTC
TRBJ2-3 | . | TRBV6-6 | few | CASSFPAVSTDTQYF | TGTGCCAGCAGCTTCCCCGCGGTGAGCACAGATACGCAGTATTTT
TRBJ1-3 | . | TRBV3-1 | . | CASSLSEGASNTIYF | TGTGCCAGCAGCCTCTCCGAGGGTGCATCGAACACCATATATTTT
TRBJ2-1 | . | TRBV25-1 | few | CASSEWVISNEQFF | TGTGCCAGCAGTGAATGGGTCATATCCAATGAGCAGTTCTTC